Sequencing of this T cell receptor beta chain was carried out in a study of identical twins. TCRdb re-analysed the 5' RACE reads in MiXCR, keeping a single row per CDR3 protein. The sample consists of 690,000 or so distinct CDR3 sequences, roughly 8% of them appearing once. Separately, the same data were catalogued under a study of yellow fever vaccine responses in identical twins.

The receptor was derived from a young woman in good health. Input material: PBMCs.

The CDR3 reads CASTAPNQPQHF. The CDR3 region has the DNA TGTGCCAGCACGGCACCCAATCAGCCCCAGCATTTT. The chain has TRBV12-3 or TRBV12-4 and TRBJ1-5; D gene uncertain. The CDR3 length is 12 residues. Trimming shortened V by 7 bases and J by 3 bases, and 7 bases separated the two germline ends.